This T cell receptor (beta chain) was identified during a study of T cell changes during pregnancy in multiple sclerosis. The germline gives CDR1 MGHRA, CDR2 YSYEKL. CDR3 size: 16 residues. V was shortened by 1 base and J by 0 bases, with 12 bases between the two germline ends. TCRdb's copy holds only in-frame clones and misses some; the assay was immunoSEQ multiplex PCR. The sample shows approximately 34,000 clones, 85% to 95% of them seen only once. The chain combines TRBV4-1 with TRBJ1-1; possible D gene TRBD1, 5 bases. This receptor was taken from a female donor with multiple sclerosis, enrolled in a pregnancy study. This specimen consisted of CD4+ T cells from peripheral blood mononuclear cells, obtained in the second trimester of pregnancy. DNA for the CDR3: TGCGCCAGCAGCCAAGCTTTTGGGGCCATGAACACTGAAGCTTTCTTT. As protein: CASSQAFGAMNTEAFF.